This T cell receptor beta chain was recorded in a study of immune cell composition in non-small cell lung cancer. With regard to this clone: The antigen is unknown.

The CDR3 length is 15 residues. Germline lookup yields CDR1 SGDLS and CDR2 YYNGEE. J gave up 5 bases and V 3 bases, and 11 bases lay outside the gene matches. The repertoire was sequenced with immunoSEQ multiplex PCR; TCRdb's copy has only in-frame clones and lacks some. The top ten hold 11% of the sample, which has over 1,500 clones, approximately 85% seen once. Notes on the study in general: Lung adenocarcinomas had lower top 10 clone scores and clonality than squamous tumours.

Frozen unsorted single-cell suspensions supplied the genomic DNA. The source of this sequence is a human donor with non-small cell lung cancer. Input material: lung tumor tissue. The gene calls are TRBV9 and TRBJ2-7, with 7 bases matching TRBD1. For the CDR3, the DNA is TGTGCCAGCAGCGCACAGGGGCCTCCTTCCGACGAGCAGTACTTC. Its protein product is CASSAQGPPSDEQYF. The entire variable domain, with the rest obtained from reference TRBV9 and TRBJ2-7, is as follows: DSGVTQTPKHLITATGQRVTLRCSPRSGDLSVYWYQQSLDQGLQFLIQYYNGEERAKGNILERFSAQQFPDLHSELNLSSLELGDSALYFCASSAQGPPSDEQYFGPGTRLTVT.